The rows below give T cell receptor beta chains drawn from one sample of a study of T cell responses to AZD1222 COVID-19 vaccine. Profiled with immunoSEQ multiplex PCR; TCRdb holds only in-frame clones, not every one. The sample carries more than 150,000 clones, 75% to 95% recorded once. The material sequenced was peripheral blood, taken on day 0 of AZD1222 vaccination. The source of these receptors is an adult in good health. Both conserved end residues are trimmed from each CDR3.

TRBJ2-1 11 TRBV5-4 AASGRGYNEQF
TRBJ2-7 11 TRBV7-7 ASSRGTVYEQY
TRBJ2-7 12 TRBV7-2 ASSSFTGSYEQY
TRBJ1-1 12 TRBV30 AWSLFTENTEAF
TRBJ2-7 14 TRBV5-4 ASSSGRGTGVPEQY
TRBJ2-5 15 TRBV28 ASSLSRLADVQGTQY
TRBJ2-3 16 TRBV7-9 ASSDIAGGPSVTDTQY
TRBJ2-2 15 TRBV7-9 ASTRTSGSANTGELF
TRBJ1-1 10 TRBV12-3/TRBV12-4 ASSYMNTEAF
TRBJ1-2 14 TRBV27 ASSFQGQGELYGYT
TRBJ1-1 13 TRBV14 ASSQKTGWNTEAF
TRBJ2-1 16 TRBV24-1 ATSDVPSMGASNNEQF
TRBJ2-1 12 TRBV7-2 ASSLGTDYNEQF
TRBJ2-7 13 TRBV2 ASRPGQRDLYEQY
TRBJ2-7 8 TRBV19 APPLDEQY
TRBJ2-1 13 TRBV4-2 ASSQVVAGSDEQF
TRBJ1-3 13 TRBV9 ASSVGTGSGNTIY
TRBJ2-7 13 TRBV10-3 AISALDTDPYEQY
TRBJ2-7 11 TRBV6-4 ASSAGTTYEQY
TRBJ1-6 13 TRBV4-2 ASSQGRVHNSPLH
TRBJ2-3 11 TRBV12-3/TRBV12-4 ASSLHTTDTQY
TRBJ2-3 13 TRBV7-3 ASSPSLAGTDTQY
TRBJ1-2 13 TRBV4-3 ASSQDKGTVYGYT
TRBJ1-2 13 TRBV6-5 ASSYGQGLGYGYT
TRBJ2-7 16 TRBV21-1 ASSTKGPRGLAIYEQY
TRBJ1-6 10 TRBV27 ASSLQGSPLH
TRBJ2-3 12 TRBV29-1 SVGWTGNTDTQY
TRBJ1-2 13 TRBV11-2 ASSSIRGANYGYT